The rows below give T cell receptor beta chains drawn from one sample of a study of cytomegalovirus exposure and HLA in healthy donors. This table comes from immunoSEQ multiplex PCR, and its TCRdb copy is limited to in-frame clones, with some not included. Of approximately 150,000 clones listed, 82% are singletons. The sequenced material came from PBMCs. The receptor set was obtained from a man in his fifties or sixties in good health and CMV-seropositive. Each CDR3 is given with its conserved first and last residue. Expanded clones are given a class, and other clones once, few, many or no size at all.

V gene: TRBV28
clone size: once
CDR3 protein: CASSFSNQPQHF

V gene: TRBV18
clone size: -
CDR3 protein: CASSRDTDNEQFF

V gene: TRBV7-2
clone size: -
CDR3 protein: CASSRRQGSGTEAFF

V gene: TRBV18
clone size: -
CDR3 protein: CASSPPAGESTEAFF

V gene: TRBV6-1
clone size: -
CDR3 protein: CATVLSLNYGYTF

V gene: TRBV19
clone size: -
CDR3 protein: CASSITGPSQETQYF

V gene: TRBV7-2
clone size: -
CDR3 protein: CASSLAAGFSGNTIYF

V gene: TRBV6-5
clone size: -
CDR3 protein: CASSGQGRTEAFF

V gene: TRBV5-1
clone size: -
CDR3 protein: CASSLTSGPYEQYF

V gene: TRBV28
clone size: -
CDR3 protein: CASRPPGGRGNEQFF

V gene: TRBV27
clone size: -
CDR3 protein: CASRGAPRLAGVREQFF

V gene: TRBV5-6
clone size: -
CDR3 protein: CASSLVRGDTGELFF

V gene: TRBV28
clone size: -
CDR3 protein: CASSIPGGDEQYF

V gene: TRBV28
clone size: -
CDR3 protein: CASSLGQGNTEAFF

V gene: TRBV6-8
clone size: -
CDR3 protein: CASSYPPTAGGYTDTQYF

V gene: TRBV19
clone size: -
CDR3 protein: CASSIDSIKGAGNTIYF

V gene: TRBV5-1
clone size: -
CDR3 protein: CASSLAPGQGNDEQYF

V gene: TRBV2
clone size: -
CDR3 protein: CASSPLKNTEAFF

V gene: TRBV11-3
clone size: -
CDR3 protein: CASSLGDRTDGDTQYF

V gene: TRBV5-1
clone size: few
CDR3 protein: CASSLAWEADEQYF

V gene: TRBV7-2
clone size: -
CDR3 protein: CASSIGRSERGRQQYF

V gene: TRBV28
clone size: -
CDR3 protein: CASTLGRGLYEQYF

V gene: TRBV7-2
clone size: -
CDR3 protein: CASSSTGTYGYTF

V gene: TRBV5-6
clone size: once
CDR3 protein: CASSLGRGETTIYF

V gene: TRBV30
clone size: -
CDR3 protein: CAWHMGGSAGNTIYF

V gene: TRBV11-3
clone size: once
CDR3 protein: CASSSTRVGGGELFF